This T cell receptor (beta chain) was profiled in a study of early stage breast cancer tumors. Across the whole study: Of around 16 invasive breast tumors, about a dozen were hormone receptor-positive, HER2-negative. Average read coverage per sample was 7.5 to 10-fold.

Germline CDR1 MNHEY, CDR2 SMNVEV (reference sequence). The ends were cut back, 6 bases at V and 3 bases at J, with 12 bases in the middle. This CDR3 is built from 13 residues. On this clone: Its target is not known.

Study observations and caveats: Commonly generated sequences made up most enriched TCRB sequences shared between patients.

Each sample had two DNA replicates, roughly 0.5 ug blood or about 1.5 ug tissue. Only in-frame clones appear in the TCRdb table, and some are missing; sequencing was by immunoSEQ multiplex PCR. The top ten clones hold approximately 35% of a sample with under 30,000 clones, roughly two thirds of them seen once. This chain uses TRBV27 with TRBJ2-7; D remains unclear. The sample comprised blood. This clonotype was obtained from a person aged 45-60 years with breast cancer. The CDR3 protein is CASRRQPGYEQYF. The CDR3 coding sequence is TGTGCCAGCAGGAGACAACCAGGCTACGAGCAGTACTTC.